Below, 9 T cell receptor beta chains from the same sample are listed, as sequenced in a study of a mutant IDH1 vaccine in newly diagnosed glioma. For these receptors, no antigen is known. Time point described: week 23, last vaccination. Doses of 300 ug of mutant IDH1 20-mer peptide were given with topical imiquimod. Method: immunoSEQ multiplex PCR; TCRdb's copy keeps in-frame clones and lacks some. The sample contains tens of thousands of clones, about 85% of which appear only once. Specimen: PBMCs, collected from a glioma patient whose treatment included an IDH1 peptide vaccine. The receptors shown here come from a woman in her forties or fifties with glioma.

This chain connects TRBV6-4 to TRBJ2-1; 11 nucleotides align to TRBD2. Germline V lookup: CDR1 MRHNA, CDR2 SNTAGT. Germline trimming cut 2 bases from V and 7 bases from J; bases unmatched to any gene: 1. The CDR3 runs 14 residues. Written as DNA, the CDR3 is TGTGCCAGCAGTGACCTAGCGGGAGGTAATGAGCAGTTCTTC. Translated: CASSDLAGGNEQFF.

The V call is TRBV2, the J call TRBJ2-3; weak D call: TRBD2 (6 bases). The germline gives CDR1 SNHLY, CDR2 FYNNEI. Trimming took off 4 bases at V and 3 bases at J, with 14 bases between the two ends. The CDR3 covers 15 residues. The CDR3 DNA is TGTGCCAGCAGTGCTGACGGGAGAATTACAGATACGCAGTATTTT. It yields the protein CASSADGRITDTQYF.

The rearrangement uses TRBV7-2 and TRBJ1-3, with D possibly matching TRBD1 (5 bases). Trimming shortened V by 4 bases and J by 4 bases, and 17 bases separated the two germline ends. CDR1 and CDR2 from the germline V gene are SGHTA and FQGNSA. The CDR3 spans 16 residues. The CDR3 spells CASSSRDPAGGNTIYF. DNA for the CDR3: TGTGCCAGCAGCTCCCGGGACCCAGCAGGGGGAAACACCATATATTTT.

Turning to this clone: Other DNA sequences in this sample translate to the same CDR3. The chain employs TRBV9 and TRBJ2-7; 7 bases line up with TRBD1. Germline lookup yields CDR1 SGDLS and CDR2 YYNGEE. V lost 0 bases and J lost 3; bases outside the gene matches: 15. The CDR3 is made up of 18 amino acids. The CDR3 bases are TGTGCCAGCAGCGTAGGTTTGTTTCGCCAGGGGGTTGACTACGAGCAGTACTTC. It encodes CASSVGLFRQGVDYEQYF.

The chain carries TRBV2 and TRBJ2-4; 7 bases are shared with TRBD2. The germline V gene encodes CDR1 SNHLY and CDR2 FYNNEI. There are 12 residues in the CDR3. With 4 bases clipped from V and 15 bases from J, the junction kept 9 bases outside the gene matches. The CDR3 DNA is TGTGCCAGCAGTGTGGGCGGGGGACGAGCGTACTTC. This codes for CASSVGGGRAYF.

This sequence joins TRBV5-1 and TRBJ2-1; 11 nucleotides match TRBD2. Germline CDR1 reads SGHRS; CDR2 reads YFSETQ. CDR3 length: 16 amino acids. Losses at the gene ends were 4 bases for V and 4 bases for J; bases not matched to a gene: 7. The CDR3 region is CASSLVGTSGYNEQFF. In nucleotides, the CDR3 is TGCGCCAGCAGCCTCGTCGGGACTAGCGGATACAATGAGCAGTTCTTC. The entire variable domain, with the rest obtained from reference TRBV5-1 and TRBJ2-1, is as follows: KAGVTQTPRYLIKTRGQQVTLSCSPISGHRSVSWYQQTPGQGLQFLFEYFSETQRNKGNFPGRFSGRQFSNSRSEMNVSTLELGDSALYLCASSLVGTSGYNEQFFGPGTRLTVL.

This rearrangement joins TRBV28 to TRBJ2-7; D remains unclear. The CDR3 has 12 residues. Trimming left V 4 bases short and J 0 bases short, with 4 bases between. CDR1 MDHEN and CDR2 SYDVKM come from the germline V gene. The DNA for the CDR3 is TGTGCCAGCAGTTGGGACTCCTACGAGCAGTACTTC. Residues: CASSWDSYEQYF.

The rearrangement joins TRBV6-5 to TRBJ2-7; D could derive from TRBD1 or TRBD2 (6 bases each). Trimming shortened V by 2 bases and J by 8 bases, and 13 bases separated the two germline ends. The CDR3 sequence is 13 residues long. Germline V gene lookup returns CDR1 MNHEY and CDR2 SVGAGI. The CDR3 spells CASSYKQGGKQYF. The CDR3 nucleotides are TGTGCCAGCAGTTACAAACAGGGAGGCAAGCAGTACTTC.

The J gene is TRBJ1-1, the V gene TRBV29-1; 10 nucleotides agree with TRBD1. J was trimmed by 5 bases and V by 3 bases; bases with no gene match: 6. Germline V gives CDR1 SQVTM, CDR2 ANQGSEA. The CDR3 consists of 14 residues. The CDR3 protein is CSVDRGQGWTEAFF. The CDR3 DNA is TGCAGCGTTGATAGGGGACAGGGGTGGACTGAAGCTTTCTTT.